The 27 T cell receptor beta chains below were found in one sample sequenced in a study of T cell responses to AZD1222 COVID-19 vaccine (dated by TCRdb to the early 2020s). The method behind the library was the immunoSEQ multiplex PCR assay. In its TCRdb copy, this immuneACCESS table keeps in-frame sequences only and misses some clones. Where compared with another copy, unresolved V genes explain less than half of these, and the others have no known cause. The sample records about 180,000 clones, about 93% of which are singletons. Roughly 2% of the sample belongs to the ten largest clones. The sample's time point label, in plain terms: about 28 days (+/-7) after the second vaccine dose. The input for sequencing was peripheral blood, taken 28 days after the second AZD1222 dose. These TCRs come from an adult who received the AZD1222 COVID-19 vaccine.

The chain joins TRBV10-3 to TRBJ2-2; TRBD2 matches 12 bases. The ends lost 8 bases at V and 3 bases at J; junction bases unmatched: 4. This CDR3 contains 15 residues. In germline, CDR1 is ENHRY, CDR2 SYGVKD. Here the CDR3 reads CAIPLAGGYTGELFF. DNA of the CDR3: TGTGCCATCCCGCTAGCGGGGGGGTACACCGGGGAGCTGTTTTTT.

The J gene is TRBJ2-5, the V gene TRBV6-5; 8 nucleotides line up with TRBD2. The CDR3 length is 13 residues. After removal of 7 bases from V and 4 bases from J, the junction contained 5 bases not matched to a gene. In germline, CDR1 is MNHEY, CDR2 SVGAGI. CDR3 DNA: TGTGCCAGCACCGTAGCGGGAAGAGAGACCCAGTACTTC. Encoded protein: CASTVAGRETQYF.

The CDR3 is CASKETTGELFF. In DNA, the CDR3 is TGTGCCAGTAAAGAGACCACCGGGGAGCTGTTTTTT. The J gene is TRBJ2-2, the V gene TRBV19; D not certain. This CDR3 contains 12 residues. CDR1 is LNHDA and CDR2 is SQIVND in the germline V gene (reference sequence). V lost 7 bases, J lost 4 bases, and 7 bases lay in between. The entire variable domain, with the rest obtained from reference TRBV19 and TRBJ2-2, is as follows: DGGITQSPKYLFRKEGQNVTLSCEQNLNHDAMYWYRQDPGQGLRLIYYSQIVNDFQKGDIAEGYSVSREKKESFPLTVTSAQKNPTAFYLCASKETTGELFFGEGSRLTVL.

This clone occurred once. The chain has TRBV4-2 and TRBJ2-7; 8 bases are a match to TRBD2. Unmatched junction bases numbered 5, after V lost 0 bases and J lost 1 base. Germline lookup yields CDR1 LGHNA and CDR2 YNFKEQ. This CDR3 comprises 16 residues. The CDR3 DNA follows: TGTGCCAGCAGCCAAGATCAGGGCGGGGGGTCCTACGAGCAGTACTTC. Its translation is CASSQDQGGGSYEQYF.

The J gene is TRBJ1-1, the V gene TRBV28, with D possibly being TRBD1 (6 bases). Germline assignment: CDR1 MDHEN and CDR2 SYDVKM. The V gene lost 8 bases and the J gene lost 1 base, with 14 bases spanning the gap. This CDR3 contains 14 residues. The CDR3: CASYLGHRNTEAFF. The CDR3 nucleotides are TGTGCCAGCTACCTGGGACACAGGAACACTGAAGCTTTCTTT.

This chain links TRBV20-1 with TRBJ2-3, with D unclear. Germline CDR1 reads DFQATT; CDR2 reads SNEGSKA (reference sequence). This CDR3 comprises 11 residues. V dropped 6 bases and J dropped 6 bases, with 10 bases sitting between them. The CDR3 bases are TGCAGTGCCACGGACGGGGATACGCAGTATTTT. Its protein is CSATDGDTQYF.

The V and J genes are TRBV2 and TRBJ1-3, with a weak D call TRBD1 (5 bases). This CDR3 spans 17 amino acids. The ends were cut back, 4 bases at V and 0 bases at J, with 16 bases in the middle. From germline, CDR1 is SNHLY and CDR2 FYNNEI. CDR3 nucleotide sequence: TGTGCCAGCAGTGGACCGGGCGGCGGGGGCTCTGGAAACACCATATATTTT. It codes for CASSGPGGGGSGNTIYF.

This clone is a singleton in its sample. In the same sample, other DNA sequences code for this CDR3. The chain has TRBV5-4 and TRBJ2-7; 8 bases line up with TRBD1. The CDR3 spans 13 residues. The ends lost 0 bases at V and 4 bases at J; junction bases unmatched: 0. In germline, CDR1 is SGHNT, CDR2 YYREEE (reference sequence). CDR3 sequence reads: CASSLDRGYEQYF. Here the CDR3 DNA reads TGTGCCAGCAGCTTGGACAGGGGGTACGAGCAGTACTTC.

The rearrangement joins TRBV28 to TRBJ1-4, with 9 bases identical to TRBD1. With 5 bases clipped from V and 5 bases from J, the junction kept 3 bases outside the gene matches. Looked up from germline, CDR1 is MDHEN and CDR2 is SYDVKM. This CDR3 spans 14 amino acids. The CDR3: CASSQDRGNEKLFF. CDR3 bases: TGTGCCAGCAGTCAGGACAGGGGAAATGAAAAACTGTTTTTT.

This sequence joins TRBV5-1 and TRBJ2-3; D may be TRBD1 or TRBD2 (5 bases each). Trimming took off 4 bases at V and 2 bases at J, with 11 bases between the two ends. The germline V gene encodes CDR1 SGHRS and CDR2 YFSETQ. The CDR3 sequence is 14 residues long. CDR3: CASSVGEHTDTQYF. The CDR3 nucleotides read TGCGCCAGCAGCGTGGGGGAGCACACAGATACGCAGTATTTT.

This chain links TRBV3-1 (or the pseudogene TRBV3-2) with TRBJ1-1; D ambiguous. The CDR3 sequence is 14 residues long. V lost 1 base and J lost 1, with 7 bases in between. Germline V CDR1 and CDR2: LGHDT, YNNKEL (reference sequence). CDR3 nucleotide sequence: TGTGCCAGCAGCCAAGCGGGCGCGAACACTGAAGCTTTCTTT. Translated: CASSQAGANTEAFF.

This sequence joins TRBV10-3 and TRBJ1-6; D ambiguous. Germline V gene lookup returns CDR1 ENHRY and CDR2 SYGVKD. With 2 bases removed from V and 7 bases from J, the gap between germline ends came to 9 bases. CDR3 length equals 14 residues. The CDR3 coding sequence is TGTGCCATCAGTGAGCAGGTTGAGAATTCACCCCTCCACTTT. The encoded protein is CAISEQVENSPLHF.

This chain links TRBV19 with TRBJ1-3; weak D call: TRBD1 (5 bases). Trimming took 6 bases from V and 3 from J, leaving 12 bases between them. The CDR3 extends over 14 amino acids. Germline CDR1 LNHDA, CDR2 SQIVND (reference sequence). The CDR3 sequence: CASRTQGDGNTIYF. DNA for the CDR3: TGTGCCAGTAGGACCCAGGGTGATGGAAACACCATATATTTT.

This chain uses TRBV6-5 with TRBJ2-7; no clear D gene. Germline-derived CDR1 and CDR2 are MNHEY and SVGAGI. CDR3 length equals 10 residues. V dropped 11 bases and J dropped 3 bases, with 8 bases sitting between them. The chain's CDR3 is CASGFYEQYF. In DNA form, the CDR3 reads TGTGCCTCCGGCTTCTACGAGCAGTACTTC.

The chain joins TRBV21-1 to TRBJ1-5. TRBV21-1 has pseudogene status. CDR3 size: 14 residues. CDR3 in amino acids: CARPLPGNNQPQHF. The CDR3 nucleotides are TGTGCCAGGCCCCTCCCGGGGAACAATCAGCCCCAGCATTTT.

This chain connects TRBV6-1 to TRBJ1-3; 8 positions agree with TRBD1. The CDR3 spans 19 residues. V was pared by 3 bases and J by 0 bases, with 13 bases of the junction left unmatched. CDR1 MNHNS and CDR2 SASEGT come from the germline V gene. CDR3 DNA sequence: TGTGCCAGCAGTGATGTCCGAGGTCGACAGGGGTTCTCTGGAAACACCATATATTTT. Translating it yields CASSDVRGRQGFSGNTIYF.

J is TRBJ2-7 and V is TRBV28; the D call may be TRBD1 or TRBD2 (5 bases each). Germline V gives CDR1 MDHEN, CDR2 SYDVKM. The CDR3 loop spans 13 amino acids. V was trimmed by 7 bases and J by 2 bases, leaving 12 bases between them. The CDR3 DNA reads as TGTGCCAGCACCCGAGGGACCCCCTACGAGCAGTACTTC. Translation gives CASTRGTPYEQYF. The whole variable domain, remainder taken from reference TRBV28 and TRBJ2-7, is DVKVTQSSRYLVKRTGEKVFLECVQDMDHENMFWYRQDPGLGLRLIYFSYDVKMKEKGDIPEGYSVSREKKERFSLILESASTNQTSMYLCASTRGTPYEQYFGPGTRLTVT.

The V and J genes are TRBV25-1 and TRBJ1-6, with D possibly TRBD1 on 5 matching bases. CDR3 length equals 13 residues. The V gene's germline CDR1 is MGHDK and CDR2 SYGVNS. Trimming removed 5 bases from V and 8 bases from J, with 10 bases in between. CDR3: CASSIQTDSPLHF. The CDR3 DNA reads as TGTGCCAGCAGTATCCAGACAGATTCACCCCTCCACTTT.

The rearrangement joins TRBV6-2 or TRBV6-3 to TRBJ1-5; 8 bases agree with TRBD1. The junction had 7 bases not matched to a gene; V was cut back by 4 bases and J by 5 bases. Germline CDR1 is MNHEY and CDR2 is SVGEGT. The CDR3 is 15 amino acids. The CDR3 nucleotides read TGTGCCAGCAGTTTTTTGACAGGGGCGGATCAGCCCCAGCATTTT. It translates to CASSFLTGADQPQHF.

The chain employs TRBV6-5 and TRBJ1-2, with 8 nucleotides matching TRBD1. J was trimmed by 12 bases and V by 0 bases; bases with no gene match: 6. The CDR3 length is 13 residues. Germline V gene lookup returns CDR1 MNHEY and CDR2 SVGAGI. CDR3 sequence: CASSYSPDRDDTF. CDR3 nucleotides: TGTGCCAGCAGTTACTCTCCGGACAGGGATGACACCTTC.

This rearrangement joins TRBV4-3 to TRBJ1-2; D uncertain. CDR1 is LGHNA and CDR2 is YSLEER in the germline V gene. V lost 0 bases to trimming and J lost 5 bases, with 13 bases between them. The CDR3 extends over 15 amino acids. DNA for the CDR3: TGCGCCAGCAGCCAAGACACGGCGGCAGTTTATGGCTACACCTTC. Its protein is CASSQDTAAVYGYTF.

The V and J genes are TRBV7-9 and TRBJ1-6; D gene unclear. This CDR3 spans 14 amino acids. CDR1 and CDR2 from the germline V gene are SEHNR and FQNEAQ (reference sequence). V shed 5 bases and J shed 7 bases, with 12 bases lying between them. This chain's CDR3 is CASSQAYSNSPLHF. CDR3 nucleotide sequence: TGTGCCAGCAGCCAAGCTTACAGCAATTCACCCCTCCACTTT.

This sequence joins TRBV6-5 and TRBJ1-1, with TRBD1 matching 8 bases. CDR1 MNHEY and CDR2 SVGAGI come from the germline V gene. With 4 bases clipped from V and 1 base from J, the junction kept 5 bases outside the gene matches. This CDR3 has 15 residues. CDR3 amino acids: CASSSTRGRNTEAFF. CDR3 DNA sequence: TGTGCCAGCAGTTCAACCAGGGGGCGGAACACTGAAGCTTTCTTT.

The chain employs TRBV25-1 and TRBJ1-2; 8 bases fit TRBD1. The CDR3 runs 12 residues. The J segment lost 6 bases and the V segment lost 8 bases, leaving 5 bases of the junction unmatched. Per germline, CDR1 MGHDK and CDR2 SYGVNS. The CDR3 nucleotides are TGTGCCAGCGCCCAGGGGGCAGATGGCTACACCTTC. Residues: CASAQGADGYTF.

This clone turned up a few times. This chain uses TRBV7-9 with TRBJ2-7; TRBD1 matches at 7 bases. J lost 7 bases, V lost 1 base, and 4 bases had no gene match. The CDR3 extends over 13 amino acids. Germline CDR1 SEHNR, CDR2 FQNEAQ (reference sequence). CDR3 coding DNA: TGTGCCAGCAGCTTAGGTGGACAGGTGGAGCAGTACTTC. This codes for CASSLGGQVEQYF.

This clone has a handful of counts. The chain couples TRBV6-2 or TRBV6-3 to TRBJ2-2; D is uncertain. The germline V gene encodes CDR1 MNHEY and CDR2 SVGEGT. The CDR3 spans 13 residues. V was clipped by 0 bases and J by 2 bases, with 1 base between them. The CDR3 nucleotides are TGTGCCAGCAGTTACTCCAACACCGGGGAGCTGTTTTTT. Amino acids: CASSYSNTGELFF.

The CDR3 DNA reads TGTGCCAGCTCACCCCCAGGGTACACCGGGGAGCTGTTTTTT. Translating it yields CASSPPGYTGELFF. V is TRBV18 and J is TRBJ2-2, with TRBD1 as a possible D gene (5 bases). Per the germline V gene, CDR1 is KGHSH and CDR2 is LQKENI. The V end was cut by 3 bases, the J end by 3 bases, with 8 bases between. This CDR3 region has 14 residues.